These 13 T cell receptor beta chains share one sample of origin, sequenced in a study of CD8+ T cells in alopecia areata. The sequencing template was cDNA reverse transcribed from extracted RNA. The protocol was immunoSEQ multiplex PCR, while the TCRdb copy is restricted to in-frame clones and leaves out a portion. The sample has roughly 190,000 clones; approximately 60% are singletons. Treatment noted: oral pan-JAK inhibitor, 5-10 mg twice daily. The material sequenced was CD4+ T cells sorted from blood, taken at week 4, from a patient treated with tofacitinib. The source is a human donor with alopecia areata.

The chain carries TRBV5-1 and TRBJ1-3, with D maybe TRBD1 (5 bases). This CDR3 region has 14 residues. V lost 0 bases and J 6 bases, leaving 10 bases between the germline ends. In germline, CDR1 is SGHRS, CDR2 YFSETQ. Here the CDR3 DNA reads TGCGCCAGCAGCTTGGCCGGAGGGGCAAACACCATATATTTT. The encoded protein is CASSLAGGANTIYF.

V is TRBV6-6 and J is TRBJ2-1, with D uncertain. This CDR3 region has 13 residues. Germline CDR1 is MNHNY and CDR2 is SVGAGI (reference sequence). The V gene lost 2 bases and the J gene lost 6 bases, with 8 bases spanning the gap. CDR3 nucleotide sequence: TGTGCCAGCAGTTACAAGGAACGCAATGAGCAGTTCTTC. Translated: CASSYKERNEQFF.

The chain has TRBV2 and TRBJ1-6, with D possibly matching TRBD1 (5 bases). Germline V lookup: CDR1 SNHLY, CDR2 FYNNEI. The CDR3 has 13 residues. V gave up 7 bases and J gave up 8 bases, with 12 bases separating them. The CDR3 is CASMTRDHSPLHF. The CDR3 DNA is TGTGCCAGCATGACCCGGGACCATTCACCCCTCCACTTT.

The V gene is TRBV7-2, the J gene TRBJ1-1; D ambiguous. This CDR3 contains 15 residues. Trimming cost V 5 bases and J 0 bases, with 13 bases left between them. The V gene's germline CDR1 is SGHTA and CDR2 FQGNSA. For the CDR3, the DNA is TGTGCCAGCAGCAGAGGTGGACGGCTGAACACTGAAGCTTTCTTT. It codes for CASSRGGRLNTEAFF.

With respect to this clone: At one of its ends the junction is not consistent with the germline gene, which may arise from a read error. The chain couples TRBV30 to TRBJ1-2; TRBD1 might be the D (6 bases). Germline assignment: CDR1 GTSNPN and CDR2 SVGIG (reference sequence). The CDR3 consists of 12 residues. The DNA for the CDR3 is TGTACCTGGGACACTGCTAACTATGGCTACACCTTC. It is translated as CTWDTANYGYTF. Together with reference TRBV30 and TRBJ1-2, the CDR3 gives the full variable domain: SQTIHQWPATLVQPVGSPLSLECTVEGTSNPNLYWYRQAAGRGLQLLFYSVGIGQISSEVPQNLSASRPQDRQFILSSKKLLLSDSGFYLCTWDTANYGYTFGSGTRLTVV.

Only one count was recorded for this clone. This sequence joins TRBV5-1 and TRBJ2-3, with D perhaps matching TRBD1 (5 bases). The CDR3 is made up of 17 amino acids. Germline V gene lookup returns CDR1 SGHRS and CDR2 YFSETQ. The germline V and J ends were trimmed by 3 bases and 0 bases, with 17 bases remaining between them. The CDR3 DNA follows: TGCGCCAGCAGCTCCTATGGAAGGCAGGGTAGCACAGATACGCAGTATTTT. It yields the protein CASSSYGRQGSTDTQYF.

The V gene is TRBV6-5, the J gene TRBJ1-2; TRBD1 is a possible D gene (6 bases). This CDR3 contains 15 residues. CDR1 and CDR2 from the germline V gene are MNHEY and SVGAGI. Trimming removed 6 bases at V and 7 bases at J, with 21 bases between. This CDR3 reads CASSSRAGAPPGYTF. CDR3 bases: TGTGCCAGCAGCTCCCGGGCAGGGGCCCCGCCTGGCTACACCTTC.

This chain uses TRBV4-3 with TRBJ2-5, with D uncertain. Between the trimmed V and J ends, which lost 2 bases and 5 bases, there was a span of 12 bases. The CDR3 loop spans 14 amino acids. In germline, CDR1 is LGHNA, CDR2 YSLEER. The CDR3 loop reads CASSQQSGGETQYF. The CDR3 nucleotides are TGCGCCAGCAGCCAACAGTCCGGTGGGGAGACCCAGTACTTC.

The V gene is TRBV30, the J gene TRBJ2-7; weak D call: TRBD1 (5 bases). Trimming shortened V by 0 bases and J by 2 bases, and 14 bases separated the two germline ends. CDR1 and CDR2 from the germline V gene are GTSNPN and SVGIG (reference sequence). CDR3 size: 15 residues. CDR3 nucleotide sequence: TGTGCCTGGAGTGTGGGGCCGCCCCCTGCCTACGAGCAGTACTTC. This codes for CAWSVGPPPAYEQYF.

This clone was seen a handful of times. The chain combines TRBV5-1 with TRBJ2-1; no firm D call. Between the trimmed V and J ends, which lost 2 bases and 0 bases, there was a span of 15 bases. This CDR3 is 17 amino acids long. Germline V lookup: CDR1 SGHRS, CDR2 YFSETQ. Here the CDR3 DNA reads TGCGCCAGCAGCTTAACCGTCGACCACAGCTCCTACAATGAGCAGTTCTTC. Translation gives CASSLTVDHSSYNEQFF.

The J gene is TRBJ2-6, the V gene TRBV7-9, with TRBD1 matching over 8 bases. There are 19 residues in the CDR3. The germline gives CDR1 SEHNR, CDR2 FQNEAQ (reference sequence). V shed 6 bases, J shed 2 bases, and the junction held 15 bases outside the gene matches. This chain's CDR3 is CASSDGWRQGAPGANVLTF. CDR3 nucleotides: TGTGCCAGCAGTGATGGCTGGAGGCAGGGGGCGCCTGGGGCCAACGTCCTGACTTTC. Combining the CDR3 with reference TRBV7-9 and TRBJ2-6 gives the whole variable domain DTGVSQNPRHKITKRGQNVTFRCDPISEHNRLYWYRQTLGQGPEFLTYFQNEAQLEKSRLLSDRFSAERPKGSFSTLEIQRTEQGDSAMYLCASSDGWRQGAPGANVLTFGAGSRLTVL.

V and J are TRBV7-2 and TRBJ2-3; D is unresolved. Germline V lookup: CDR1 SGHTA, CDR2 FQGNSA. The CDR3 extends over 12 amino acids. Trimming removed 5 bases from V and 4 bases from J, with 7 bases in between. CDR3 residues: CASSGLADTQYF. In nucleotides, the CDR3 is TGTGCCAGCAGCGGATTAGCAGATACGCAGTATTTT.

This clone was seen only a few times. This chain connects TRBV4-3 to TRBJ2-3; D ambiguous. The CDR3 is 14 amino acids. Germline CDR1 LGHNA, CDR2 YSLEER. V was cut by 1 base and J by 3 bases, with 8 bases left in between. CDR3 bases: TGCGCCAGCAGCCAAGGGTTCCGAACAGATACGCAGTATTTT. The encoded protein is CASSQGFRTDTQYF.